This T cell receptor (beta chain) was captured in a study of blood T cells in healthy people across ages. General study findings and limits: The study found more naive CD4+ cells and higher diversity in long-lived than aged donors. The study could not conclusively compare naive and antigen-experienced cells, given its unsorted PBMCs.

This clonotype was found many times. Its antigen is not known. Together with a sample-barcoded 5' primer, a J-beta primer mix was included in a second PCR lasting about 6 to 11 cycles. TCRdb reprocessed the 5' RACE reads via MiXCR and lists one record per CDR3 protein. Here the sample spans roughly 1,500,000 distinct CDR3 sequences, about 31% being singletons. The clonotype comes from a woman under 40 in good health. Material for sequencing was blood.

The CDR3 DNA reads TGCAGCGTTGCCCCTGGTCGGACTTCCTACGAGCAGTACTTC. Its protein is CSVAPGRTSYEQYF. V and J are TRBV29-1 and TRBJ2-7; D possibly corresponds to TRBD2 (5 bases). Germline CDR1 is SQVTM and CDR2 is ANQGSEA. The CDR3 is 14 amino acids. V was shortened by 4 bases and J by 1 base, with 14 bases between the two germline ends.